Detailed here is one T cell receptor (beta chain). Its specificity is not known. The same CDR3 arises from other DNA sequences in this sample as well. The data are from a study of shared clonotypes between healthy human individuals. Study at large: Donor ages ranged 18 to 49 years: a couple of women, a few men.

Some clones are missing from TCRdb's copy, which holds only in-frame ones; the method was immunoSEQ multiplex PCR. The sample has approximately 1.5 million clones; approximately 98.5% are singletons. Regarding the study as a whole: Relative to their counterparts shared across all four donors, non-shared clonotypes exhibited diminished generation probabilities.

Germline values: CDR1 MNHEY, CDR2 SVGAGI. The ends were cut back, 7 bases at V and 1 base at J, with 9 bases in the middle. The CDR3 is 13 amino acids. The material sequenced was naive CD4+ T cells sorted from blood. Documented subset: CD45RA+ positively selected. The origin of this receptor is a man aged 30-40 years in good health. This chain joins TRBV6-5 and TRBJ2-3; D is unclear. In DNA form, the CDR3 reads TGTGCCAGCACTCCTCCGGGCACAGATACGCAGTATTTT. It encodes CASTPPGTDTQYF.